This T cell receptor beta chain was recorded in a study of T cell responses to AZD1222 COVID-19 vaccine. Study-wide points: Unmutated regions of variants are reportedly targeted by nearly half of spike-specific TCRs.

Libraries were prepared by immunoSEQ multiplex PCR; TCRdb keeps only in-frame clonotypes and omits some of them. Of 50,000 to 65,000 clones listed, about 90% were seen once; the top ten hold 4.9%. Comments on this clone: Its cognate antigen is unknown.

Germline V gene sequence: CDR1 DFQATT, CDR2 SNEGSKA (reference sequence). This CDR3 has 11 amino acids. V was cut by 0 bases and J by 10 bases, with 7 bases left in between. The sequence was collected from an adult in good health. The rearrangement joins TRBV20-1 to TRBJ2-1, with D possibly matching TRBD2 (5 bases). This specimen consisted of peripheral blood, obtained on day 0 of AZD1222 vaccination. CDR3 sequence reads: CSARDGGEQFF. The CDR3 DNA reads TGCAGTGCTAGAGATGGCGGGGAGCAGTTCTTC.